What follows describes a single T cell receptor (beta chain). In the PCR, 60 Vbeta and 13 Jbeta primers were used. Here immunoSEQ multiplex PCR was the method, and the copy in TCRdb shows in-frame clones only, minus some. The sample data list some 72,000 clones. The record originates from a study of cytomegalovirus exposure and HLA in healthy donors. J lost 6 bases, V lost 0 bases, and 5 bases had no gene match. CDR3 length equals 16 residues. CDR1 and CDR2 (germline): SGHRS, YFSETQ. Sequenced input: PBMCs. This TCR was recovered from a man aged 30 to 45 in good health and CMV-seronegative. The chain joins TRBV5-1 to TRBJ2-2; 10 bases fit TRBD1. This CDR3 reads CASSLDSDRGSGELFF. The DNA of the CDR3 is TGCGCCAGCAGCTTGGATTCGGACAGGGGGTCCGGGGAGCTGTTTTTT.